The rows below give T cell receptor beta chains drawn from one sample of a study of blood T cell repertoires in COVID-19. Sequencing was performed with immunoSEQ multiplex PCR; in TCRdb, only in-frame clones are kept and a portion is missing. The data contain tens of thousands of clones, approximately 82% of them seen just once; the ten biggest clones take up 11% to 15%. The specimen sequenced was peripheral blood. These receptors were taken from a human donor in a cohort sampled during active COVID-19. Each CDR3 is given with its conserved first and last residue. D genes are given only for firm matches. The size entry is marked missing in some rows and otherwise reads once, few, many or a size class.

clone size | J gene | V gene | D gene | CDR3 DNA | CDR3 protein
. | TRBJ2-7 | TRBV28 | TRBD2 | TGTGCCAGCAGTTTCCAGCGGGACCGCTACGAGCAGTACTTC | CASSFQRDRYEQYF
. | TRBJ2-7 | TRBV19 | . | TGTGCCAGTAGTATAGGCCTGAGCTACGAGCAGTACTTC | CASSIGLSYEQYF
. | TRBJ1-1 | TRBV28 | . | TGTGCCTCTCGAGACACGAACACTGAAGCTTTCTTT | CASRDTNTEAFF
. | TRBJ1-3 | TRBV4-3 | . | TGCGCCAGCAGCCAAGATCGGTCGGGAAACACCATATATTTT | CASSQDRSGNTIYF
few | TRBJ1-5 | TRBV3-1/TRBV3-2 | . | TGTGCCAGCAGCCCTTGGGGAGGGCAGCCCCAGCATTTT | CASSPWGGQPQHF
. | TRBJ1-4 | TRBV7-2 | . | TGTGCCAGCAGCTCGACCGGGACAATCGGAGAAAAACTGTTTTTT | CASSSTGTIGEKLFF
. | TRBJ2-6 | TRBV19 | . | TGTGCCAGTACCCAGACAGCAACTTCCTCTGGGGCCAACGTCCTGACTTTC | CASTQTATSSGANVLTF
. | TRBJ1-5 | TRBV6-5 | . | TGTGCCGGTGGTCGGCAGGGAACGAGTCAGCCCCAGCATTTT | CAGGRQGTSQPQHF
. | TRBJ1-3 | TRBV12-3/TRBV12-4 | . | TGTGCCGGCTCGGGGGTCTCTGGAAACACCATATATTTT | CAGSGVSGNTIYF
. | TRBJ2-3 | TRBV25-1 | . | TGTGCCAGCAGTGAATCCCGACTAGTAGCAGATACGCAGTATTTT | CASSESRLVADTQYF
few | TRBJ1-1 | TRBV7-9 | . | TGTGCCAGCAGCTCGACAGGTTTAAACACTGAAGCTTTCTTT | CASSSTGLNTEAFF
. | TRBJ2-1 | TRBV9 | . | TGTGCCAGCAGCGCGAACAGGGTCAAGCTCAATGAGCAGTTCTTC | CASSANRVKLNEQFF
. | TRBJ2-2 | TRBV11-2 | TRBD1 | TGTGCCAGCAGGGGATCCTACAGGGGGACGAGGGGCACCGGGGAGCTGTTTTTT | CASRGSYRGTRGTGELFF
. | TRBJ2-7 | TRBV27 | . | TGTGCCAGCAGCCCCCAGGGGATCGGATCCTACGAGCAGTACTTC | CASSPQGIGSYEQYF
once | TRBJ1-1 | TRBV6-6 | . | TGTGCCAGCCTTGGGGGACTTAGGTCCGCTGAAGCTTTCTTT | CASLGGLRSAEAFF
once | TRBJ2-3 | TRBV11-3 | TRBD2 | TGTGCCAGCAGCTCGGCGGGGGGGTCAAATACGCAGTATTTT | CASSSAGGSNTQYF
. | TRBJ2-7 | TRBV28 | . | TGTGCCAGCAGTATCTTACACGGGGCCTACGAGCAGTACTTC | CASSILHGAYEQYF
. | TRBJ2-6 | TRBV24-1 | . | TGTGCCACCCAGCAGGCCCAACCTGGGGCCAACGTCCTGACTTTC | CATQQAQPGANVLTF
. | TRBJ2-3 | TRBV9 | . | TGTGCCAGCAGCGTAGTCGAACTCACAGATACGCAGTATTTT | CASSVVELTDTQYF
. | TRBJ1-5 | TRBV2 | TRBD1 | TGTGCCAGCAGTCTTGAAGGACAGGGTTTAGGCAATCAGCCCCAGCATTTT | CASSLEGQGLGNQPQHF
. | TRBJ2-4 | TRBV5-1 | TRBD2 | TGCGCCAGCAGCTTGGTGAGTCCGGGACTAGGTTCTAGTGCCAAAAACATTCAGTACTTC | CASSLVSPGLGSSAKNIQYF
few | TRBJ1-6 | TRBV7-8 | TRBD1 | TGTGCCAGCAGCTTAAAGGCACAGGGGGCCACATATAATTCACCCCTCCACTTT | CASSLKAQGATYNSPLHF
few | TRBJ1-2 | TRBV28 | TRBD1 | TGTGCCAGCAGCGGGGGGCAGGGGGCGGCTGGCTACACCTTC | CASSGGQGAAGYTF
. | TRBJ2-5 | TRBV3-1/TRBV3-2 | . | TGTGCCAGCAGCCCGAGGGAGGAGACCCAGTACTTC | CASSPREETQYF
. | TRBJ1-6 | TRBV6-1 | . | TGTGCCAGCAGTGGGGGGTGGGGACAACTTAATTCACCCCTCCACTTT | CASSGGWGQLNSPLHF
. | TRBJ2-7 | TRBV4-1 | TRBD1 | TGCGCCAGCAGCCAGTATCCGGGACAGGGGACCTACGAGCAGTACTTC | CASSQYPGQGTYEQYF
few | TRBJ1-6 | TRBV7-2 | . | TGTGCCAGCAGCTTAGTCACAGTGAATTCACCCCTCCACTTT | CASSLVTVNSPLHF
. | TRBJ2-7 | TRBV13 | . | TGTGCCAGCAGCTCGACGGACACCTCCTACGAGCAGTACTTC | CASSSTDTSYEQYF
. | TRBJ2-7 | TRBV10-2 | . | TGCGCCAGCAGTGACGTCCAGGGTTATGCCGAGCAGTACTTC | CASSDVQGYAEQYF
. | TRBJ1-2 | TRBV30 | . | TGTGCCTGGAGTACCCAGGCGTACTATGGCTACACCTTC | CAWSTQAYYGYTF
. | TRBJ1-4 | TRBV11-2 | TRBD1 | TGTGCCAGCAGCGTGATCGACAGGGACAAACGCGAAAAACTGTTTTTT | CASSVIDRDKREKLFF
. | TRBJ2-1 | TRBV7-9 | TRBD1 | TGTGCCAGCAGTCCCACAGGGGGCGGCTCCTACAATGAGCAGTTCTTC | CASSPTGGGSYNEQFF
. | TRBJ1-5 | TRBV19 | . | TGTGCCAGCCGAGTCCGACACGCGGAGGGTAGCAATCAGCCCCAGCATTTT | CASRVRHAEGSNQPQHF
. | TRBJ1-2 | TRBV7-3 | TRBD1 | TGTGCCAGCAGCTTAACTGGGACAGAAGACTATGGCTACACCTTC | CASSLTGTEDYGYTF
. | TRBJ1-5 | TRBV10-3 | TRBD1 | TGTGCCATCAGTGAGACAGGGGGTAGCAATCAGCCCCAGCATTTT | CAISETGGSNQPQHF
few | TRBJ2-6 | TRBV14 | . | TGTGCCAGCAGCCTGGGTAGCTACTCTGGGGCCAACGTCCTGACTTTC | CASSLGSYSGANVLTF
. | TRBJ1-1 | TRBV6-5 | . | TGTGCCAGCTCACGAACGAGTTCGAACACTGAAGCTTTCTTT | CASSRTSSNTEAFF
. | TRBJ1-2 | TRBV27 | . | TGTGCCAGCAGTTTGGCAGGGGACTATGGCTACACCTTC | CASSLAGDYGYTF
. | TRBJ1-1 | TRBV5-1 | TRBD1 | TGCGCCAGCAGCTTGGGGGACAGGGGGACGAGGACTGAAGCTTTCTTT | CASSLGDRGTRTEAFF
. | TRBJ2-3 | TRBV9 | . | TGTGCCAGCAATACAGTGAGCACAGATACGCAGTATTTT | CASNTVSTDTQYF
. | TRBJ2-2 | TRBV19 | . | TGTGCCAGCGCGGGACAGATGAACACCGGGGAGCTGTTTTTT | CASAGQMNTGELFF
. | TRBJ2-7 | TRBV5-1 | . | TGCGCCAGCAGCTTGGCCGGGACAATCTACGAGCAGTACTTC | CASSLAGTIYEQYF